A selection of T cell receptor beta chains follows, all from one sample in a study of T cells after yellow fever vaccination. TCRdb processed the 5' RACE reads anew with MiXCR; each CDR3 protein has one entry. Here the sample spans hundreds of thousands of distinct CDR3 sequences, 6.2% being singletons. This material consisted of PBMCs, taken 5 days after the yellow fever booster vaccination. These receptors were collected from a young man who received the YFV17D yellow fever vaccine. Each CDR3 is given with its conserved first and last residue. D genes are given only for firm matches. Clone size is stated in some rows and not others, as once, few, many or a class when expanded.

J gene | V gene | clone size | D gene | CDR3 DNA | CDR3 protein
TRBJ2-2 | TRBV9 | - | - | TGTGCCAGCAGCGTGGGGGGGCGTATGAACACCGGGGAGCTGTTTTTT | CASSVGGRMNTGELFF
TRBJ1-1 | TRBV7-9 | few | - | TGTGCCAGCAGCTTATCTCAGTCAAATGAAGCTTTCTTT | CASSLSQSNEAFF
TRBJ2-3 | TRBV20-1 | - | - | TGCAGTGCTAGACCCCGGGAGAAGGGGACAGATACGCAGTATTTT | CSARPREKGTDTQYF
TRBJ2-3 | TRBV20-1 | - | - | TGCAGTGCGGAGGGACCTAAGGGCCCAGATACGCAGTATTTT | CSAEGPKGPDTQYF
TRBJ1-1 | TRBV3-1 | few | - | TGTGCCAGCAGCCGAAGGGGCGGGTACACTGAAGCTTTCTTT | CASSRRGGYTEAFF
TRBJ2-5 | TRBV7-9 | few | - | TGTGCCAGCAGCTTAGCGTTGGGCCAGGGCGAGACCCAGTACTTC | CASSLALGQGETQYF
TRBJ2-7 | TRBV7-2 | many | - | TGTGCCAGCAGCTTCCGACAAAAGCAGTACTTC | CASSFRQKQYF
TRBJ2-6 | TRBV30 | few | TRBD1 | TGTGCCTGGAGCCGGGACAGGGTGAACTTTGGGGCCAACGTCCTGACTTTC | CAWSRDRVNFGANVLTF
TRBJ2-1 | TRBV7-9 | many | - | TGTGCCAGCAGCTTATTCGTTAGGGGGAATGAGCAGTTCTTC | CASSLFVRGNEQFF
TRBJ2-5 | TRBV29-1 | many | - | TGCAGCGTAATGGGGGGAGAGACCCAGTACTTC | CSVMGGETQYF
TRBJ1-1 | TRBV7-2 | many | - | TGTGCCAGCAGCTTAATGGGGGCTCCTGAAGCTTTCTTT | CASSLMGAPEAFF
TRBJ2-1 | TRBV19 | - | - | TGTGCCAGTAGTATGGGTGGGCAGGGAGCCTACAATGAGCAGTTCTTC | CASSMGGQGAYNEQFF
TRBJ1-5 | TRBV6-1 | many | - | TGTGCCAGCAGTGAATGGGCTAATAGCAATCAGCCCCAGCATTTT | CASSEWANSNQPQHF
TRBJ2-2 | TRBV2 | many | TRBD1 | TGTGCCAGCAGTCTCCGGGACAGCACCGGGGAGCTGTTTTTT | CASSLRDSTGELFF
TRBJ2-1 | TRBV5-1 | few | - | TGCGCCAGCAGCTTGGAAGTTTCGAATGAGCAGTTCTTC | CASSLEVSNEQFF
TRBJ2-3 | TRBV28 | many | - | TGTGCCAGCGACTCCCTAGCAGAGAGCACAGATACGCAGTATTTT | CASDSLAESTDTQYF
TRBJ1-1 | TRBV11-2 | - | TRBD1 | TGTGCCAGCAGCTCGACAGGGGTGAACGCTTTCTTT | CASSSTGVNAFF
TRBJ1-3 | TRBV18 | few | TRBD1 | TGTGCCAGCTCATCGGACAGGGCCACCTCTGGAAACACCATATATTTT | CASSSDRATSGNTIYF
TRBJ2-5 | TRBV30 | many | - | TGTGCCTGGAGTGTACGAAGACTAGAGGAGACCCAGTACTTC | CAWSVRRLEETQYF
TRBJ2-2 | TRBV29-1 | few | - | TGCAGCGTTGAAGAATGGGGGAACACCGGGGAGCTGTTTTTT | CSVEEWGNTGELFF
TRBJ1-3 | TRBV5-1 | many | - | TGCGCCAGCAGCTTGGACGGCTCTGGAAACACCATATATTTT | CASSLDGSGNTIYF
TRBJ2-3 | TRBV6-5 | few | TRBD2 | TGTGCCAGCAGTTACTCGGGGGGGGTTGTGACAGATACGCAGTATTTT | CASSYSGGVVTDTQYF
TRBJ2-7 | TRBV12-3/TRBV12-4 | many | TRBD2 | TGTGCCAGCAGTTCTAGCGGAAGAAAGTGGGAGCAGTACTTC | CASSSSGRKWEQYF
TRBJ2-1 | TRBV3-1 | - | TRBD2 | TGTGCCAGCAGCCAACCGGGACTAGCGGGGGGGGGCGGATCCGAGCAGTTCTTC | CASSQPGLAGGGGSEQFF
TRBJ2-1 | TRBV4-3 | few | - | TGCGCCAGCAGCCAAGAGCCCCCAAGGGAGCAGTTCTTC | CASSQEPPREQFF
TRBJ2-1 | TRBV12-3/TRBV12-4 | few | - | TGTGCCAGCAGTTTCACCCGGGAGCGGTTCTTC | CASSFTRERFF
TRBJ2-3 | TRBV5-1 | few | TRBD1 | TGCGCCAGCAGTTCCCCCGGGACAGGGGGGATAGATACGCAGTATTTT | CASSSPGTGGIDTQYF
TRBJ2-1 | TRBV15 | few | TRBD2 | TGTGCCACCAGAACCGTAGCGGGAGTGGGCAATGAGCAGTTCTTC | CATRTVAGVGNEQFF
TRBJ2-7 | TRBV20-1 | few | TRBD2 | TGCAGTGCTAGGTTGCGGGAGGGAGCCTACGAGCAGTACTTC | CSARLREGAYEQYF
TRBJ2-3 | TRBV7-3 | - | TRBD2 | TGTGCCAGCAGCTTATTAGCGGGAGCGGCGATAGATACGCAGTATTTT | CASSLLAGAAIDTQYF
TRBJ2-1 | TRBV9 | few | TRBD1 | TGTGCCAGCAGCCCACAGGGGGCGCGGAACAATGAGCAGTTCTTC | CASSPQGARNNEQFF
TRBJ2-7 | TRBV27 | - | - | TGTGCCAGCAGTCCCGGCCGACTACATCCTAGCGAGCAGTACTTC | CASSPGRLHPSEQYF
TRBJ1-1 | TRBV3-1 | few | - | TGTGCCAGCAGCCCGTTCGGGGGGGAGGACACTGAAGCTTTCTTT | CASSPFGGEDTEAFF
TRBJ2-6 | TRBV6-2/TRBV6-3 | few | - | TGTGCCAGCAGTGCTCGAGGAGCGGGGGCCAACGTCCTGACTTTC | CASSARGAGANVLTF
TRBJ2-7 | TRBV4-3 | many | - | TGCGCCAGCAGCCAAGATATTACCGCCTCCTACGAGCAGTACTTC | CASSQDITASYEQYF
TRBJ2-5 | TRBV7-2 | many | - | TGTGCCAGCAGCAAGGGGCCGGGGTTAGGGGAGACCCAGTACTTC | CASSKGPGLGETQYF
TRBJ2-1 | TRBV20-1 | few | - | TGCAGTGCTAGCGGGGCAGCCTTAACCTACAATGAGCAGTTCTTC | CSASGAALTYNEQFF
TRBJ2-1 | TRBV6-2/TRBV6-3 | few | - | TGTGCCAGCAAGGCGGGAAGGGGATACAATGAGCAGTTCTTC | CASKAGRGYNEQFF
TRBJ1-2 | TRBV9 | - | TRBD1 | TGTGCCAGCAGCGCGGGGACAGGGAACGACTATGGCTACACCTTC | CASSAGTGNDYGYTF
TRBJ2-1 | TRBV20-1 | - | - | TGCAGTGCATTTTTACGGGGGTCCTACAATGAGCAGTTCTTC | CSAFLRGSYNEQFF
TRBJ1-2 | TRBV14 | many | - | TGTGCCAGCAGCCAGATAGACAGGACGCTCTATGGCTACACCTTC | CASSQIDRTLYGYTF
TRBJ2-5 | TRBV7-2 | - | - | TGTGCCAGCACACGGACGAGGCAAGAGACCCAGTACTTC | CASTRTRQETQYF
TRBJ2-7 | TRBV30 | few | - | TGTGCCTGGAGCGTCGGTTCGACCTACGAGCAGTACTTC | CAWSVGSTYEQYF
TRBJ2-7 | TRBV28 | few | TRBD2 | TGTGCCAGCACCACCTCCGGCGGGGGATCCTACGAGCAGTACTTC | CASTTSGGGSYEQYF
TRBJ1-6 | TRBV12-3/TRBV12-4 | few | TRBD1 | TGTGCCAGCAGTACAGGGGGGGGACATTCACCCCTCCACTTT | CASSTGGGHSPLHF
TRBJ2-2 | TRBV20-1 | few | TRBD1 | TGCAGTGCCAGGGGCGGACAGGGTTTAAGTACCGGGGAGCTGTTTTTT | CSARGGQGLSTGELFF
TRBJ1-5 | TRBV4-3 | many | - | TGCGCCAGCAGCCAAGAGCCAGGCAATCAGCCCCAGCATTTT | CASSQEPGNQPQHF
TRBJ2-7 | TRBV20-1 | many | TRBD2 | TGCAGTGCCCTAAAGCGGGAGAGCTACGAGCAGTACTTC | CSALKRESYEQYF
TRBJ2-5 | TRBV20-1 | - | TRBD1 | TGCAGTGCGACCCGGGACAGCGAAGAGACCCAGTACTTC | CSATRDSEETQYF
TRBJ2-5 | TRBV20-1 | many | - | TGCAGTGCCCCCGAAGGAGGCCAAGAGACCCAGTACTTC | CSAPEGGQETQYF
TRBJ2-5 | TRBV7-8 | many | TRBD1 | TGTGCCAGCAGCCAAGATAGACAGGGTGGAAAGACCCAGTACTTC | CASSQDRQGGKTQYF
TRBJ2-7 | TRBV19 | - | TRBD2 | TGTGCCAGTATGAGCGGGAGTACTTGGGAGCAGTACTTC | CASMSGSTWEQYF
TRBJ2-1 | TRBV6-5 | - | - | TGTGCCAGCAGTTATCGAAGGACGGGAGTGGGGGCCAATGAGCAGTTCTTC | CASSYRRTGVGANEQFF